These 20 T cell receptor beta chains originate from one sample sequenced in a study of T cells in Graves' hyperthyroidism and ophthalmopathy. RNA transcripts served as the template for amplifying TCR beta CDR3 regions. The HTBI set primed first-round TCR CDR3 RT-PCR. TCRdb independently ran MiXCR on the multiplex PCR reads; one entry per CDR3 protein. The table shows approximately 700,000 distinct CDR3 sequences, with 16% occurring only once. Specimen: blood. Every receptor here comes from a man aged 18 to 30 with Graves' hyperthyroidism.

This clonotype came up a few times. V and J are TRBV7-8 and TRBJ1-2; D not certain. Per germline, CDR1 SGHVS and CDR2 FQNEAQ. The CDR3 sequence is 15 residues long. The V end was cut by 1 base, the J end by 6 bases, with 15 bases between. CDR3 nucleotide sequence: TGTGCCAGCAGCTTAGAGTTTGCTAAGACGGATGGCTACACCTTC. Translating it yields CASSLEFAKTDGYTF. The variable domain in full, with the rest retrieved from reference TRBV7-8 and TRBJ1-2, is GAGVSQSPRYKVAKRGQDVALRCDPISGHVSLFWYQQALGQGPEFLTYFQNEAQLDKSGLPSDRFFAERPEGSVSTLKIQRTQQEDSAVYLCASSLEFAKTDGYTFGSGTRLTVV.

In its sample, this clonotype was seen a few times. This rearrangement joins TRBV7-9 to TRBJ2-7, with D possibly being TRBD1 (9 bases). Germline V gives CDR1 SEHNR, CDR2 FQNEAQ (reference sequence). This CDR3 is built from 16 residues. Deletions cut 4 bases from V and 6 bases from J, with 22 bases between. CDR3 coding DNA: TGTGCCAGCAGCTCCCCGGGAGGGACAGGGAACGGCGAGCAGTACTTC. Translating gives CASSSPGGTGNGEQYF.

This clonotype has more than one count but fewer than ten. The chain links TRBV18 to TRBJ1-4; D is perhaps TRBD1 (5 bases). Between the trimmed V and J ends, which lost 0 bases and 4 bases, there was a span of 12 bases. The CDR3 sequence is 16 residues long. CDR1 is KGHSH, CDR2 LQKENI, per germline. CDR3 in DNA: TGTGCCAGCTCACCACCGGGGGGGACGTTTAATGAAAAACTGTTTTTT. It yields the protein CASSPPGGTFNEKLFF.

The chain recombines TRBV4-3 with TRBJ1-5; D not resolved. This CDR3 spans 13 amino acids. Germline V gene sequence: CDR1 LGHNA, CDR2 YSLEER. The V end lost 3 bases, the J end lost 7 bases, and 10 bases lay between the germline ends. In nucleotides, the CDR3 is TGCGCCAGCAGCCAGTACACGGGACAGCCCCAGCATTTT. It encodes CASSQYTGQPQHF.

This clonotype was recorded at least ten times. This chain joins TRBV2 and TRBJ2-7, with TRBD1 matching 11 bases. Losses at the gene ends were 6 bases for V and 1 base for J; bases not matched to a gene: 5. The germline CDR1 and CDR2 sequences are SNHLY and FYNNEI. The CDR3 is made up of 15 amino acids. The CDR3 reads CASRGGTGGSYEQYF. The CDR3 DNA follows: TGTGCCAGCAGGGGAGGGACAGGGGGGTCCTACGAGCAGTACTTC.

This chain links TRBV28 with TRBJ2-1, with 11 bases fitting TRBD2. CDR3 length equals 18 residues. V was pared by 0 bases and J by 6 bases, with 10 bases of the junction left unmatched. CDR1 is MDHEN and CDR2 is SYDVKM in the germline V gene. The CDR3 DNA reads TGTGCCAGCAGTTTATGGAGTAGCGGGAGGGGGCCCGGCAATGAGCAGTTCTTC. Amino acids: CASSLWSSGRGPGNEQFF.

This clonotype has at least ten counts. The rearrangement joins TRBV10-3 to TRBJ1-1; 7 bases align to TRBD1. The V segment lost 6 bases and the J segment 1 base; nucleotides outside the gene matches: 5. Germline V CDR1 and CDR2: ENHRY, SYGVKD. There are 14 residues in the CDR3. The chain's CDR3 is CAIRTQGPNTEAFF. CDR3 bases: TGTGCCATCAGGACACAGGGGCCGAACACTGAAGCTTTCTTT.

This clonotype showed up many times. V gene TRBV6-1 combines with J gene TRBJ1-1; D is perhaps TRBD1 (6 bases). V lost 7 bases and J 4 bases, leaving 13 bases between the germline ends. The CDR3 covers 13 residues. The germline CDR1 and CDR2 sequences are MNHNS and SASEGT. DNA of the CDR3: TGTGCCAGCATTGGGCGAGGGGGCACTGAAGCTTTCTTT. It translates to CASIGRGGTEAFF.

This clonotype was counted a few times. CDR3 amino acids: CASSLVGGGHEQYF. The CDR3 DNA sequence: TGTGCCAGCAGCTTAGTCGGAGGAGGGCACGAGCAGTACTTC. The J gene is TRBJ2-7, the V gene TRBV7-8; possibly TRBD2 for D (6 bases). V was shortened by 1 base and J by 5 bases, with 12 bases between the two germline ends. Germline CDR1 reads SGHVS; CDR2 reads FQNEAQ. The CDR3 spans 14 residues.

This clonotype was observed at least ten times. The rearrangement links TRBV7-2 to TRBJ2-2, with D unresolved. The CDR3 has 13 residues. CDR1 is SGHTA and CDR2 is FQGNSA in the germline V gene. V was clipped by 4 bases and J by 3 bases, with 6 bases between them. Here the CDR3 DNA reads TGTGCCAGCAGCTGGCGAGACACCGGGGAGCTGTTTTTT. Translation: CASSWRDTGELFF.

This chain joins TRBV12-3 or TRBV12-4 and TRBJ2-1; D is undetermined. Trimming cost V 6 bases and J 2 bases, with 8 bases left between them. There are 13 residues in the CDR3. The DNA for the CDR3 is TGTGCCAGCAGATTATTAACCTACAATGAGCAGTTCTTC. Translating it yields CASRLLTYNEQFF.

In its sample, this clonotype was seen a few times. The gene calls are TRBV6-1 and TRBJ2-7, with 9 bases identical to TRBD2. This CDR3 has 13 residues. The V gene end was trimmed by 5 bases and the J gene end by 6 bases; junction bases not matched to a gene: 5. CDR1 is MNHNS and CDR2 is SASEGT in the germline V gene. The CDR3 spells CASSLAGMGEQYF. CDR3 bases: TGTGCCAGCAGTCTAGCGGGAATGGGCGAGCAGTACTTC.

This clonotype was detected ten times or more. The CDR3 loop is CASSPRDHWDQYEQYF. The DNA of the CDR3 is TGTGCCAGCTCACCCCGGGACCACTGGGATCAGTACGAGCAGTACTTC. The chain uses TRBV18 and TRBJ2-7, with D perhaps being TRBD1 or TRBD2 (5 bases each). This CDR3 contains 16 residues. CDR1 and CDR2 from the germline V gene are KGHSH and LQKENI. Trimming took off 3 bases at V and 4 bases at J, with 19 bases between the two ends.

This clonotype has a handful of counts. The CDR3 sequence is CATSFSGSTEAFF. The CDR3 nucleotides are TGTGCCACCAGCTTTTCAGGGTCCACTGAAGCTTTCTTT. The chain links TRBV15 to TRBJ1-1; possible D gene TRBD1, 5 bases. CDR1 is LNHNV and CDR2 is YYDKDF in the germline V gene (reference sequence). The CDR3 length is 13 residues. Trimming pared 5 bases from V and 4 bases from J, leaving 11 bases between. Using reference TRBV15 and TRBJ1-1 for the parts outside the CDR3, the full variable domain is DAMVIQNPRYQVTQFGKPVTLSCSQTLNHNVMYWYQQKSSQAPKLLFHYYDKDFNNEADTPDNFQSRRPNTSFCFLDIRSPGLGDTAMYLCATSFSGSTEAFFGQGTRLTVV.

This clonotype showed up many times. The rearrangement uses TRBV18 and TRBJ2-1; 7 bases are shared with TRBD2. Unmatched junction bases numbered 5, after V lost 2 bases and J lost 10 bases. This CDR3 region has 13 residues. CDR1 is KGHSH, CDR2 LQKENI, per germline. CDR3 bases: TGTGCCAGCTCACCATCTGGCGGGAGAGAGCAGTTCTTC. Its protein product is CASSPSGGREQFF.

This clonotype occurred a few times. The chain links TRBV20-1 to TRBJ2-3; 7 bases fit TRBD2. Trimming at V came to 5 bases and at J to 3 bases, leaving 8 bases not matched to a gene. The CDR3 spans 14 residues. The germline V gene has CDR1 DFQATT and CDR2 SNEGSKA (reference sequence). In DNA form, the CDR3 reads TGCAGTGCTGGGGGGGAGGCGTATACAGATACGCAGTATTTT. Its translation: CSAGGEAYTDTQYF.

This clonotype came up many times. The chain joins TRBV28 to TRBJ1-1, with D maybe TRBD1 (6 bases). V gave up 7 bases and J gave up 5 bases, with 17 bases separating them. CDR1 is MDHEN and CDR2 is SYDVKM in the germline V gene. The CDR3 contains 14 residues. CDR3 residues: CASILGGRDTEAFF. The CDR3, as DNA: TGTGCCAGCATCCTAGGGGGGCGGGATACTGAAGCTTTCTTT.

About this clonotype: One end of the junction is discordant with germline, which a read error may explain. The chain is built from TRBV6-1 and TRBJ2-1; D might be TRBD2 (6 bases). The CDR3 loop spans 13 amino acids. Per germline, CDR1 MNHNS and CDR2 SASEGT. This chain's CDR3 is CASSGGSYNEQSF. As DNA, the CDR3 is TGTGCCAGCAGCGGGGGTTCCTACAATGAGCAGTCCTTC.

There are a few counts of this clonotype. This chain uses TRBV4-1 with TRBJ2-3; maybe TRBD1 (6 bases). CDR1 and CDR2 from the germline V gene are MGHRA and YSYEKL. V gave up 0 bases and J gave up 2 bases, with 12 bases separating them. This CDR3 comprises 16 residues. In nucleotides, the CDR3 is TGCGCCAGCAGCCAAGACCACAGGGCATACACAGATACGCAGTATTTT. It is translated as CASSQDHRAYTDTQYF.

The sample holds many counts of this clonotype. The chain is built from TRBV28 and TRBJ1-2; possible D gene TRBD1, 5 bases. Germline CDR1 and CDR2: MDHEN and SYDVKM. With 4 bases removed from V and 8 bases from J, the gap between germline ends came to 20 bases. The length of the CDR3 is 15 residues. The CDR3 DNA reads TGTGCCAGCAGTTCCGGGACTTTTCAACCGCGGGGCTACACCTTC. Translated, it gives CASSSGTFQPRGYTF.